A single sample is the source of the 4 T cell receptor beta chains below, sequenced in a study of long-term antiretroviral therapy in people with HIV. Survey-level resolution applied to immunoSEQ assay v3.0. Only in-frame clones appear in the TCRdb table, and some are missing; sequencing was by immunoSEQ multiplex PCR. The profile covers about 7,800 clones, with 60% to 85% appearing a single time and roughly a quarter taken by the ten largest. Sequences were derived from unsorted PBMCs, sampled 0.6 years before starting antiretroviral therapy. These TCRs come from a man aged 40-50 years with HIV.

This clone was found once. The chain carries TRBV7-3 and TRBJ2-3; the match to TRBD1 covers 8 bases. Germline V lookup: CDR1 SGHTA, CDR2 FQGTGA. Trimming cost V 5 bases and J 5 bases; bases outside gene matches: 9. CDR3 length equals 15 residues. CDR3 nucleotides: TGTGCCAGCAGCCCTTCGTTACAGGGGGGAGATACGCAGTATTTT. Amino acid sequence: CASSPSLQGGDTQYF.

The chain recombines TRBV7-9 with TRBJ2-3; D call uncertain. The CDR3 totals 14 residues. CDR1 and CDR2 (germline): SEHNR, FQNEAQ (reference sequence). Trimming stripped 6 bases from V and 5 bases from J, with 15 bases between. CDR3 nucleotide sequence: TGTGCCAGCAGTTTAAAGGCCCTGGGAGATACGCAGTATTTT. It codes for CASSLKALGDTQYF.

This chain links TRBV27 with TRBJ1-2; 7 nucleotides agree with TRBD1. The CDR3 is made up of 18 amino acids. V lost 8 bases, J lost 3 bases, and 21 bases stayed unmatched. Germline V CDR1 and CDR2: MNHEY, SMNVEV (reference sequence). CDR3 bases: TGTGCCAGCGGTTCGACGTATGCGGACAGGAGTGGTGACTATGGCTACACCTTC. Translation: CASGSTYADRSGDYGYTF.

This clone appeared a few times. The rearrangement uses TRBV6-1 and TRBJ1-2; weak D call: TRBD1 (5 bases). Germline V gene lookup returns CDR1 MNHNS and CDR2 SASEGT. V lost 7 bases to trimming and J lost 1 base, with 10 bases between them. The CDR3 has 13 residues. CDR3 DNA: TGTGCCAGCACCAAGGACAATAACTATGGCTACACCTTC. Encoded protein: CASTKDNNYGYTF.